Given below is one TCR beta chain in context. Its specificity is not known. This record comes from a study of CD8+ T cells in alopecia areata. Study results and limitations: TCRs were shared less clearly across patients than in mice, possibly for HLA-related reasons. Normal scalp showed lower clonality than lesional scalp, especially alopecia totalis/universalis. When scalp samples are sequenced, resident alphabeta T cells of normal skin are also captured.

Extraction and reverse transcription of RNA yielded cDNA as the sequencing template. TCRdb's table, derived via immunoSEQ multiplex PCR, lists solely in-frame clones and lacks some. The repertoire holds more than 95,000 clones, roughly 50% seen once, with over 9.5% in the top ten. With 5 bases clipped from V and 8 bases from J, the junction kept 3 bases outside the gene matches. CDR3 length equals 12 residues. The V gene's germline CDR1 is SQVTM and CDR2 ANQGSEA. Peripheral blood and lesional scalp punch biopsies were taken from alopecia areata patients. The chain recombines TRBV29-1 with TRBJ2-1, with 10 bases that match TRBD2. Sequencing input: NKG2D-low CD8+ T cells sorted from blood. The sequence derives from a human donor with alopecia areata. The CDR3 reads CSVPLAGYEQFF. The CDR3 DNA follows: TGCAGCGTTCCACTAGCGGGGTATGAGCAGTTCTTC.